Listed below are T cell receptor beta chains from one sample, sequenced in a study of T cell changes during pregnancy in multiple sclerosis. Some clones are missing from TCRdb's copy, which holds only in-frame ones; the method was immunoSEQ multiplex PCR. This sample has 90,000 to 95,000 clones, with over 85% found just once. This specimen consisted of peripheral blood, obtained in the first trimester of pregnancy. These receptors were taken from a female donor with multiple sclerosis, enrolled in a pregnancy study. Each CDR3 is given with its conserved first and last residue. D genes are given only for firm matches. Where a row states a size, it is once, few, many or the class of an expanded clone; other rows omit it.

NA	TRBJ1-2	TRBV6-5	TRBD1	CASSNRRDRGSGYTF	TGTGCCAGCAGCAATCGCCGGGACAGGGGCTCTGGCTACACCTTC
NA	TRBJ2-7	TRBV5-1	NA	CASSYDIGFEQYF	TGCGCCAGCAGCTATGACATTGGATTTGAGCAGTACTTC
NA	TRBJ2-4	TRBV18	TRBD2	CASSPSGGQDIQYF	TGTGCCAGCTCACCAAGCGGGGGGCAGGACATTCAGTACTTC
NA	TRBJ1-6	TRBV7-9	TRBD1	CASSVEPGQGRSPLHF	TGTGCCAGCAGCGTCGAGCCGGGACAGGGCCGATCACCCCTCCACTTT
NA	TRBJ1-1	TRBV4-2	NA	CASSQGEANTEAFF	TGTGCCAGCAGCCAAGGCGAAGCGAACACTGAAGCTTTCTTT
NA	TRBJ2-7	TRBV7-2	NA	CASTRAEVNYEQYF	TGTGCCAGCACCAGAGCAGAGGTGAACTACGAGCAGTACTTC
NA	TRBJ2-7	TRBV5-8	NA	CASIGTYEQYF	TGTGCCAGCATCGGGACCTACGAGCAGTACTTC
NA	TRBJ1-3	TRBV5-1	TRBD1	CASSPDRGGQNTIYF	TGCGCCAGCAGCCCGGACAGGGGAGGGCAGAACACCATATATTTT
NA	TRBJ2-1	TRBV9	TRBD2	CASSGSGGASNEQFF	TGTGCCAGCAGCGGAAGCGGGGGGGCCTCCAATGAGCAGTTCTTC
NA	TRBJ2-1	TRBV7-8	TRBD2	CASSFLAPLAGGYNEQFF	TGTGCCAGCAGCTTTCTGGCCCCCCTAGCGGGGGGCTACAATGAGCAGTTCTTC
NA	TRBJ1-5	TRBV15	TRBD1	CATSRDRAGGRQPQHF	TGTGCCACCAGCAGAGATCGGGCAGGGGGGAGGCAGCCCCAGCATTTT
NA	TRBJ2-7	TRBV6-5	NA	CASTEGYEQYF	TGTGCCAGCACGGAGGGATACGAGCAGTACTTC
NA	TRBJ1-6	TRBV5-4	NA	CASSLFPSSYNSPLHF	TGTGCCAGCAGCTTGTTTCCGTCCTCCTATAATTCACCCCTCCACTTT
once	TRBJ1-2	TRBV19	NA	CASTYRTEDRAYGYTF	TGTGCCAGTACCTACCGAACCGAGGACAGAGCCTATGGCTACACCTTC
NA	TRBJ1-1	TRBV15	NA	CATSRGTEAFF	TGTGCCACTTCGCGGGGGACTGAAGCTTTCTTT
NA	TRBJ1-1	TRBV2	TRBD1	CASSGTGEISTEAFF	TGTGCCAGCAGCGGGACAGGGGAAATATCCACTGAAGCTTTCTTT
NA	TRBJ1-5	TRBV7-2	TRBD1	CASSRKSGTGTQPQHF	TGTGCCAGCAGCCGAAAATCCGGGACAGGGACTCAGCCCCAGCATTTT
NA	TRBJ2-1	TRBV7-2	NA	CASSLGRGLNSREQFF	TGTGCCAGCAGCTTAGGGCGGGGGCTTAACAGCAGGGAGCAGTTCTTC
once	TRBJ2-1	TRBV29-1	NA	CSVEPSGFSSYNEQFF	TGCAGCGTTGAACCCTCGGGGTTTAGCTCCTACAATGAGCAGTTCTTC
NA	TRBJ2-3	TRBV5-1	TRBD2	CASKGGGKHTQYF	TGCGCCAGCAAGGGCGGGGGGAAACATACGCAGTATTTT
NA	TRBJ1-2	TRBV27	TRBD1	CASSLQGNYGYTF	TGTGCCAGCAGCCTACAGGGGAACTATGGCTACACCTTC
NA	TRBJ1-1	TRBV2	TRBD1	CASRKTGTSNTEAFF	TGTGCCAGCAGGAAGACAGGGACTTCGAACACTGAAGCTTTCTTT
once	TRBJ1-2	TRBV11-2	NA	CASTRGVFNGYTF	TGTGCCAGCACTCGGGGGGTTTTCAATGGCTACACCTTC
NA	TRBJ1-4	TRBV2	NA	CASSEAGEGQYEKLFF	TGTGCCAGCAGTGAAGCCGGCGAGGGCCAGTATGAAAAACTGTTTTTT
NA	TRBJ2-6	TRBV27	NA	CASSFSRDVLTF	TGTGCCAGCAGTTTTAGTCGGGACGTCCTGACTTTC
NA	TRBJ2-7	TRBV6-5	TRBD1	CASSHGQGAYEQYF	TGTGCCAGCAGCCACGGACAGGGGGCCTACGAGCAGTACTTC
NA	TRBJ2-5	TRBV25-1	TRBD1	CASSGDSFPETQYF	TGTGCCAGCAGTGGGGACAGCTTTCCTGAGACCCAGTACTTC
NA	TRBJ2-7	TRBV11-2	NA	CASSLELQGFFYEQYF	TGTGCCAGCAGCTTAGAACTCCAGGGGTTTTTCTACGAGCAGTACTTC
NA	TRBJ1-2	TRBV18	TRBD1	CASSPPGTGLFHGYTF	TGTGCCAGCTCACCACCCGGGACAGGGTTGTTCCATGGCTACACCTTC
NA	TRBJ2-5	TRBV10-3	TRBD2	CAIGLADTQETQYF	TGTGCCATCGGACTAGCGGATACCCAAGAGACCCAGTACTTC
NA	TRBJ1-5	TRBV15	TRBD1	CATSPPGGNQPQHF	TGTGCCACCAGCCCACCAGGGGGAAATCAGCCCCAGCATTTT
NA	TRBJ1-6	TRBV7-2	NA	CASSLRIVSGKNSPLHF	TGTGCCAGCAGCTTAAGGATTGTATCAGGGAAGAATTCACCCCTCCACTTT
NA	TRBJ1-4	TRBV2	NA	CANRGGLSNEKLFF	TGTGCCAACCGGGGGGGTCTATCGAATGAAAAACTGTTTTTT
NA	TRBJ2-5	TRBV5-4	TRBD1	CASSSDLGTGRETQYF	TGTGCCAGCAGCTCTGATCTCGGGACAGGGAGGGAGACCCAGTACTTC
NA	TRBJ2-5	TRBV9	TRBD1	CASSPHGQGGETQYF	TGTGCCAGCAGCCCACACGGACAGGGCGGAGAGACCCAGTACTTC
NA	TRBJ2-1	TRBV7-9	NA	CASSLGAGADEQFF	TGTGCCAGCAGCTTAGGTGCGGGGGCGGATGAGCAGTTCTTC
once	TRBJ2-5	TRBV7-2	TRBD2	CASSLTSSGKETQYF	TGTGCCAGCAGCTTAACTTCTAGCGGAAAAGAGACCCAGTACTTC
once	TRBJ1-5	TRBV19	TRBD1	CASSRRTGFDQPQHF	TGTGCCAGTAGTAGGAGGACAGGGTTCGATCAGCCCCAGCATTTT
NA	TRBJ1-4	TRBV7-9	TRBD1	CASSDRDSNEKLFF	TGTGCCAGCAGCGACCGGGACAGTAATGAAAAACTGTTTTTT
NA	TRBJ1-5	TRBV4-1	NA	CASSQEAIPVGAQHF	TGCGCCAGCAGCCAAGAAGCCATCCCGGTGGGAGCCCAGCATTTT
NA	TRBJ1-4	TRBV30	NA	CATKGPTNEKLFF	TGTGCCACAAAGGGGCCAACTAATGAAAAACTGTTTTTT
once	TRBJ1-1	TRBV14	NA	CASSLAVYPWGGNTEAFF	TGTGCCAGCAGCCTTGCCGTTTATCCTTGGGGCGGGAACACTGAAGCTTTCTTT
NA	TRBJ1-1	TRBV4-1	NA	CASSQDREAEAFF	TGCGCCAGCAGCCAAGACAGGGAGGCTGAAGCTTTCTTT